This TCR beta chain derives from a study of blood T cell repertoires in COVID-19. Background on the study: The cDNA or gDNA used as material had been derived from T cells, B-cell-depleted T cells, or PBMCs.

The germline V gene encodes CDR1 SGHTS and CDR2 YDEGEE. The CDR3 covers 12 residues. Trimming shortened V by 0 bases and J by 5 bases, and 5 bases separated the two germline ends. Per the original methods: Counts of nucleated cells, estimated from reference gene primer amplification, were obtained. Measured with immunoSEQ multiplex PCR; TCRdb has only the in-frame clones, and not every one. The V and J calls and clone size come from that table; D and trimming were worked out from the DNA. This table holds about 210,000 clones, around 83% found once. The source of this sequence is a man between 45 and 60 years old with active or convalescent COVID-19. V usage is TRBV5-8 and J usage is TRBJ1-2; unclear D gene. The material sequenced was peripheral blood. Written as DNA, the CDR3 is TGTGCCAGCAGCTTGGGCGCATATGGCTACACCTTC. It yields the protein CASSLGAYGYTF. Supplemented by reference TRBV5-8 and TRBJ1-2, the full variable domain reads EAGVTQSPTHLIKTRGQQATLRCSPISGHTSVYWYQQALGLGLQFLLWYDEGEERNRGNFPPRFSGRQFPNYSSELNVNALELEDSALYLCASSLGAYGYTFGSGTRLTVV.